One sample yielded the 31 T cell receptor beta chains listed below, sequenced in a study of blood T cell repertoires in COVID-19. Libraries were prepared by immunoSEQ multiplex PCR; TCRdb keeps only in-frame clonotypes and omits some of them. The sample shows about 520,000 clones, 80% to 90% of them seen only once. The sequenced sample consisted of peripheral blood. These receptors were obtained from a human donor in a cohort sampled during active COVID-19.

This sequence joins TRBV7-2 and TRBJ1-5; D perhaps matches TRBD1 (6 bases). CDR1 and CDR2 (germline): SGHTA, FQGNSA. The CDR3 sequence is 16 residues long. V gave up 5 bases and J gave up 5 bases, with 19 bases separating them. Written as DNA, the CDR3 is TGTGCCAGCAGCGCGCGGGGGGGGCAACGAGATCAGCCCCAGCATTTT. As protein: CASSARGGQRDQPQHF.

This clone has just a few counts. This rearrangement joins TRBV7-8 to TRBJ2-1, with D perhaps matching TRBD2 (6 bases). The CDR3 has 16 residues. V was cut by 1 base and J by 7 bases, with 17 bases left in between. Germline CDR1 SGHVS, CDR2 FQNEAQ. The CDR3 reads CASSLVRQTRGNEQFF. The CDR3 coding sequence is TGTGCCAGCAGCTTAGTACGCCAGACTAGAGGGAATGAGCAGTTCTTC.

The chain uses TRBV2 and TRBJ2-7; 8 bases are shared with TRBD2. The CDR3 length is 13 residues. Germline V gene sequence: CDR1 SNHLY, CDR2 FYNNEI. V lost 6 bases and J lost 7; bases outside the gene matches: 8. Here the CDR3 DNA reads TGTGCCAGCAGGAGGGGACTAGTGATTGAGCAGTACTTC. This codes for CASRRGLVIEQYF.

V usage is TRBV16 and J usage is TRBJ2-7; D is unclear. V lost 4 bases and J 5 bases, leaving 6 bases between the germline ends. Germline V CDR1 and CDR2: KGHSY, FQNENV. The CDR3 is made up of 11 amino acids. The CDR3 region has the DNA TGTGCCAGCAGCCCGGTCCACGAGCAGTACTTC. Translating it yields CASSPVHEQYF. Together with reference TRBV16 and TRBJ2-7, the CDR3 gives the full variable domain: GEEVAQTPKHLVRGEGQKAKLYCAPIKGHSYVFWYQQVLKNEFKFLISFQNENVFDETGMPKERFSAKCLPNSPCSLEIQATKLEDSAVYFCASSPVHEQYFGPGTRLTVT.

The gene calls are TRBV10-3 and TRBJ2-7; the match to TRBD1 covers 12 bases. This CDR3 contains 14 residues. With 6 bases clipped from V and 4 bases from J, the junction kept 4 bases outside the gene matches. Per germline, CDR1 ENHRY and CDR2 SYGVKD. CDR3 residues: CAIRGGQGAYEQYF. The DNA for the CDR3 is TGTGCCATCAGGGGGGGACAGGGGGCTTACGAGCAGTACTTC.

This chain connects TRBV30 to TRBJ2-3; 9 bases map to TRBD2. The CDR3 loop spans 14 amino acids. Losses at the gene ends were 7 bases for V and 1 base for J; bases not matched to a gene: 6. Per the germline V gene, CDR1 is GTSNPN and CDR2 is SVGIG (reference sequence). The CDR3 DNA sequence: TGTGCCTCCTTAGCGGGAGTCGGCACAGATACGCAGTATTTT. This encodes CASLAGVGTDTQYF.

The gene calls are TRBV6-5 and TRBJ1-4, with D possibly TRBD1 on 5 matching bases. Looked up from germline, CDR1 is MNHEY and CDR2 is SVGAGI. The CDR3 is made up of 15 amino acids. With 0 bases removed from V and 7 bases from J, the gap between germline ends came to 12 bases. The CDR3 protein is CASSYSDSRAEKLFF. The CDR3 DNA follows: TGTGCCAGCAGTTACTCCGACAGTAGAGCTGAAAAACTGTTTTTT.

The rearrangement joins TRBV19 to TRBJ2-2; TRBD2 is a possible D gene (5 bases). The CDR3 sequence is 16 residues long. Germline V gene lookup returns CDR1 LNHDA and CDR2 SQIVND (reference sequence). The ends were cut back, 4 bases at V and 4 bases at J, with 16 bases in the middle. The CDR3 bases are TGTGCCAGTAGTACCCCCGTCGGGGTCGGCACCGGGGAGCTGTTTTTT. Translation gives CASSTPVGVGTGELFF.

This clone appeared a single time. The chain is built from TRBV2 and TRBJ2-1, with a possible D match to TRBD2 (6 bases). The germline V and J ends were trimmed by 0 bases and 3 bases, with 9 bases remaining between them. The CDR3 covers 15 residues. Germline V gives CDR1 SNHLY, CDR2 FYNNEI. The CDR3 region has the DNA TGTGCCAGCAGTGAAGCGGGGCGGGGCTACAATGAGCAGTTCTTC. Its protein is CASSEAGRGYNEQFF.

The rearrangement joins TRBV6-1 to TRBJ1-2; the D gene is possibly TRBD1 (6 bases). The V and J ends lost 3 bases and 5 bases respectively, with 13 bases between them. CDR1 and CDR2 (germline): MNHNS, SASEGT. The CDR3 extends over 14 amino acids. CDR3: CASSEAGTLYGYTF. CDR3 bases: TGTGCCAGCAGTGAGGCCGGGACACTTTATGGCTACACCTTC.

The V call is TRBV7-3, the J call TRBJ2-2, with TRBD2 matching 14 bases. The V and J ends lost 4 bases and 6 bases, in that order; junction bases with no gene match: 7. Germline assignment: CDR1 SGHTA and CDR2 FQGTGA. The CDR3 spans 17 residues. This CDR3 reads CASSSPPGLAGAGELFF. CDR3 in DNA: TGTGCCAGCAGCTCCCCTCCGGGACTAGCGGGAGCCGGGGAGCTGTTTTTT.

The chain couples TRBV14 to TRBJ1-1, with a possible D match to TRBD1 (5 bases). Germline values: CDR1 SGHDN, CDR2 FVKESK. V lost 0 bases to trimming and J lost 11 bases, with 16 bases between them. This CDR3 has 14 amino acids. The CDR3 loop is CASSQDRQGSTAFF. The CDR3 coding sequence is TGTGCCAGCAGCCAAGACCGGCAGGGAAGTACGGCTTTCTTT.

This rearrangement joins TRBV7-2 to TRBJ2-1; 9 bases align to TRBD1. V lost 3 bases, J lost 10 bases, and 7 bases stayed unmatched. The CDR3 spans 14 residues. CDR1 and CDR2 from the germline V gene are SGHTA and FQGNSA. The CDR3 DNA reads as TGTGCCAGCAGCTTTAGGACAGGGGTAGGAGAGCAGTTCTTC. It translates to CASSFRTGVGEQFF.

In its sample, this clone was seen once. As DNA, the CDR3 is TGTGCCAGTAGTCAGTATACAGGGGCAACTAATGAAAAACTGTTTTTT. Its protein is CASSQYTGATNEKLFF. The rearrangement joins TRBV19 to TRBJ1-4; 7 bases are a match to TRBD1. The CDR3 length is 16 residues. Germline loops: CDR1 LNHDA, CDR2 SQIVND (reference sequence). J gave up 0 bases and V 5 bases, and 6 bases lay outside the gene matches. Combining the CDR3 with reference TRBV19 and TRBJ1-4 gives the whole variable domain DGGITQSPKYLFRKEGQNVTLSCEQNLNHDAMYWYRQDPGQGLRLIYYSQIVNDFQKGDIAEGYSVSREKKESFPLTVTSAQKNPTAFYLCASSQYTGATNEKLFFGSGTQLSVL.

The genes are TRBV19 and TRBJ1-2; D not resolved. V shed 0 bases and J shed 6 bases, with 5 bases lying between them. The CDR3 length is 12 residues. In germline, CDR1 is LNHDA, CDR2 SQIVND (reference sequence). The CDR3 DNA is TGTGCCAGTAGTATAGATAATCATGGCTACACCTTC. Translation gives CASSIDNHGYTF.

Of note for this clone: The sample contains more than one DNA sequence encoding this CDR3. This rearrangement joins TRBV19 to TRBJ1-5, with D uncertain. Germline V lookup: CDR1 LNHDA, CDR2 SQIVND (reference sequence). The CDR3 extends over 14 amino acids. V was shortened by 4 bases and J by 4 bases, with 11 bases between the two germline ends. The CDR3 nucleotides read TGTGCCAGTAGTAACTCCGGAGGAAATCAGCCCCAGCATTTT. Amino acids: CASSNSGGNQPQHF.

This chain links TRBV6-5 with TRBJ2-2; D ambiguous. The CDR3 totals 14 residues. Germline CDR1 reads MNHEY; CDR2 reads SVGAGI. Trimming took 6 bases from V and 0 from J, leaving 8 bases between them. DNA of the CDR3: TGTGCCAGCAGGTTAGCTCCGAACACCGGGGAGCTGTTTTTT. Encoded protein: CASRLAPNTGELFF.

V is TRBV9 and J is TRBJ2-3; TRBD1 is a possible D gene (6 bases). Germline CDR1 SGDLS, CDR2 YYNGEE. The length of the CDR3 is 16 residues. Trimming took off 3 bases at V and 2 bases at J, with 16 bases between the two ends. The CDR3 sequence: CASSEPQGLVTDTQYF. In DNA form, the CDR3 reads TGTGCCAGCAGCGAACCACAGGGTTTGGTCACAGATACGCAGTATTTT.

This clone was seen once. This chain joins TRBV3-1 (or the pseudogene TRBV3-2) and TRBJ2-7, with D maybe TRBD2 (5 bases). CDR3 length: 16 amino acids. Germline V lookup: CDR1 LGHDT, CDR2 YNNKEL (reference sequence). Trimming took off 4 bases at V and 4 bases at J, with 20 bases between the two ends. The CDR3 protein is CASSRWETRARYEQYF. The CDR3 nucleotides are TGTGCCAGCAGCCGCTGGGAGACACGAGCGAGGTACGAGCAGTACTTC.

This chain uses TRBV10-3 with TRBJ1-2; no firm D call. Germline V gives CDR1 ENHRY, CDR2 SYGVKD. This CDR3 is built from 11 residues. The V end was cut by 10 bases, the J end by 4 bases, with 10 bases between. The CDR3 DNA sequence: TGTGCCACTGGCTCGGGCTATGGCTACACCTTC. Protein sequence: CATGSGYGYTF.

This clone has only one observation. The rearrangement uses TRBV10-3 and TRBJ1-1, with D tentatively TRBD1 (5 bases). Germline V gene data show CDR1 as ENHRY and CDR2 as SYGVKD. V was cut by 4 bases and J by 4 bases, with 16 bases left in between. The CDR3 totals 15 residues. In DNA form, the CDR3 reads TGTGCCATCAGTGTGGGGCAGGCGTTAACCACTGAAGCTTTCTTT. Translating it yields CAISVGQALTTEAFF.

The CDR3 DNA reads as TGTGCCAGCAGTAAAGCAGGGGTGCGAAACACCATATATTTT. This encodes CASSKAGVRNTIYF. The chain couples TRBV28 to TRBJ1-3, with a possible D match to TRBD1 (6 bases). In germline, CDR1 is MDHEN, CDR2 SYDVKM. The CDR3 loop spans 14 amino acids. V lost 5 bases and J 5 bases, leaving 13 bases between the germline ends.

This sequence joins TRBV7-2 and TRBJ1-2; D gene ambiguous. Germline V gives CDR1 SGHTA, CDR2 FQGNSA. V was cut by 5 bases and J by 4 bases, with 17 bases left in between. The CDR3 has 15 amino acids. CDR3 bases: TGTGCCAGCAGCCCCTCTGGGTCGAGCGCCTATGGCTACACCTTC. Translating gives CASSPSGSSAYGYTF.

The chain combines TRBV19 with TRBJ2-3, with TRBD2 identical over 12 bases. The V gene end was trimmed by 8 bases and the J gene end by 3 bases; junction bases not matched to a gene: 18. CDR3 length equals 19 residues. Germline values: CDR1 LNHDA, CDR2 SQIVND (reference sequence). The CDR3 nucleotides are TGTGCCAGTGATGACTCCGGGACTAGCGGGCGAGAAGTAACAGATACGCAGTATTTT. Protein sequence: CASDDSGTSGREVTDTQYF.

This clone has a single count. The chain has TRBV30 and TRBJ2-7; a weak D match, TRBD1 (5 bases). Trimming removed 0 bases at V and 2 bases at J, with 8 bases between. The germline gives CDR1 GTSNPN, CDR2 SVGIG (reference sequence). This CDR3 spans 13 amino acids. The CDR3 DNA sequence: TGTGCCTGGAGTGTACAGGTTCCCTACGAGCAGTACTTC. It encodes CAWSVQVPYEQYF.

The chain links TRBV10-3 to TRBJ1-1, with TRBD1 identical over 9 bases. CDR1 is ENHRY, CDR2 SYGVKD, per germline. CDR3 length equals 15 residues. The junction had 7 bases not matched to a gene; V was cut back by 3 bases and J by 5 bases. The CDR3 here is CAISDPGQGRTEAFF. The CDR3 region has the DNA TGTGCCATCAGTGACCCGGGACAGGGAAGAACTGAAGCTTTCTTT.

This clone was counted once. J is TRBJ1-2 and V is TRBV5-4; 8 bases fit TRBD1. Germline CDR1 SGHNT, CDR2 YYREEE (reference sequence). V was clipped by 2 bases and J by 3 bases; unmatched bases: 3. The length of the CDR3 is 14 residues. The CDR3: CASSLQGVYYGYTF. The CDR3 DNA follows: TGTGCCAGCAGCTTACAGGGGGTATACTATGGCTACACCTTC.

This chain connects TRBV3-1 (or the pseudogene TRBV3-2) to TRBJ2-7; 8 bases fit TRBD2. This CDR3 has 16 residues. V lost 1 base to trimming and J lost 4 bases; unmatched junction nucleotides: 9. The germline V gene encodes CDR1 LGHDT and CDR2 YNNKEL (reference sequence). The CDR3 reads CASSQAGSGSSYEQYF. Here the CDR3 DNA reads TGTGCCAGCAGCCAAGCCGGGAGCGGGAGTTCGTACGAGCAGTACTTC.

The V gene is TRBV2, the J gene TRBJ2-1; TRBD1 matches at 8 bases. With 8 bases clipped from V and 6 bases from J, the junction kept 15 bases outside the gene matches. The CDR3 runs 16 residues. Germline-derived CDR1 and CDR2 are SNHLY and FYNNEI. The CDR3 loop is CASAYFDRGGSNEQFF. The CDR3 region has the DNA TGTGCCAGCGCATACTTCGACAGGGGAGGTAGCAATGAGCAGTTCTTC.

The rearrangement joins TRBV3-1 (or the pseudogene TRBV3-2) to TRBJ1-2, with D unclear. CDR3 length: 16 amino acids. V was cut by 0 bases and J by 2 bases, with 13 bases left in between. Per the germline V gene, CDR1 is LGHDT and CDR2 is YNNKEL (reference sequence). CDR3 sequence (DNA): TGTGCCAGCAGCCAAGATGTACGGGGTGGAAACTATGGCTACACCTTC. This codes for CASSQDVRGGNYGYTF.

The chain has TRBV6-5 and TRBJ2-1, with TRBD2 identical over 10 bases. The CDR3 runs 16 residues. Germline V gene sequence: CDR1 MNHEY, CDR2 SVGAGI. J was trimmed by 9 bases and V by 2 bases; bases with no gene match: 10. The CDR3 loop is CASSYLGEREGLEQFF. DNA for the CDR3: TGTGCCAGCAGTTACCTCGGGGAGCGGGAGGGCCTTGAGCAGTTCTTC.